The subject of this entry is one T cell receptor beta chain. Authors' analysis steps: The assay estimated nucleated cells by amplifying reference gene primers. The protocol was immunoSEQ multiplex PCR, while the TCRdb copy is restricted to in-frame clones and leaves out a portion. From that table come the V and J calls and clone size; the DNA was used to work out D and trimming. The sample has around 220,000 clones, 75% to 90% seen once. The CDR3 is made up of 13 amino acids. Per germline, CDR1 SNHLY and CDR2 FYNNEI. The V and J ends lost 6 bases and 6 bases, in that order; junction bases with no gene match: 3. The data stem from a study of blood T cell repertoires in COVID-19. Study-wide context: The cDNA or gDNA used as material had been derived from T cells, B-cell-depleted T cells, or PBMCs.

The sequencing sample was made of peripheral blood. The V and J genes are TRBV2 and TRBJ1-5; 9 bases agree with TRBD1. The source is a human donor in a cohort sampled during active COVID-19. The CDR3 nucleotides are TGTGCCAGCAGGGGACAGGGCTTTCAGCCCCAGCATTTT. It yields the protein CASRGQGFQPQHF.